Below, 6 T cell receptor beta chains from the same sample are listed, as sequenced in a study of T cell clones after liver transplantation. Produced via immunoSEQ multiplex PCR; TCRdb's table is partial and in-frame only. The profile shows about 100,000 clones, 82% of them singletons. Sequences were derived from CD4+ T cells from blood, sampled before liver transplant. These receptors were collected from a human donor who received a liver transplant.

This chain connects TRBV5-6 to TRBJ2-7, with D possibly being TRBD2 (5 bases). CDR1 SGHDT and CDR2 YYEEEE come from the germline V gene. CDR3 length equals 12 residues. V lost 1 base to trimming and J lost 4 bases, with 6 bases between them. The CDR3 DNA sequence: TGTGCCAGCAGCTTGCCGGGGTACGAGCAGTACTTC. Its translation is CASSLPGYEQYF.

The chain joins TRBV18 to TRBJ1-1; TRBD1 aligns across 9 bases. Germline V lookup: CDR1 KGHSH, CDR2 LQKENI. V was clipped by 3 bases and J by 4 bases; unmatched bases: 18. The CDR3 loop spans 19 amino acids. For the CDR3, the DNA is TGTGCCAGCTCACCTAATCTACACCGACAGGGGGGAGAAGTCACTGAAGCTTTCTTT. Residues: CASSPNLHRQGGEVTEAFF.

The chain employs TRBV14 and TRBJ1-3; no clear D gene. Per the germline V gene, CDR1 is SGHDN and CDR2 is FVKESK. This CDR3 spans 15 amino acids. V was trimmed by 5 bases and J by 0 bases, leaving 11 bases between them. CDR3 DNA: TGTGCCAGCAGCGGCCGACAAGCCTCTGGAAACACCATATATTTT. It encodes CASSGRQASGNTIYF.

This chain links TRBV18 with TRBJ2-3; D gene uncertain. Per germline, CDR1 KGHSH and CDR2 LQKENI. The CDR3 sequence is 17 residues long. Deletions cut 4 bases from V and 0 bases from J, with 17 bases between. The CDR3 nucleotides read TGTGCCAGCTCACTCCTTCCTCTTGCTACTAGCACAGATACGCAGTATTTT. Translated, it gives CASSLLPLATSTDTQYF.

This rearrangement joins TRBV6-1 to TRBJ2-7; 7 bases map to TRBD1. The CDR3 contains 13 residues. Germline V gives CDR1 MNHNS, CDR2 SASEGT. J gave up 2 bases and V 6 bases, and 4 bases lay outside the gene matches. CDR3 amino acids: CASRVTGAYEQYF. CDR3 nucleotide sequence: TGTGCCAGCAGGGTAACAGGGGCCTACGAGCAGTACTTC.

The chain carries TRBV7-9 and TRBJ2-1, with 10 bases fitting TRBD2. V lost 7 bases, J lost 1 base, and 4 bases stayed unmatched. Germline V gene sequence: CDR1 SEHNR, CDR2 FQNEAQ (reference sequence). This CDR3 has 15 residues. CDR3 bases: TGTGCCAGCACCGTGACTAGCGGGTCCTACAATGAGCAGTTCTTC. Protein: CASTVTSGSYNEQFF.